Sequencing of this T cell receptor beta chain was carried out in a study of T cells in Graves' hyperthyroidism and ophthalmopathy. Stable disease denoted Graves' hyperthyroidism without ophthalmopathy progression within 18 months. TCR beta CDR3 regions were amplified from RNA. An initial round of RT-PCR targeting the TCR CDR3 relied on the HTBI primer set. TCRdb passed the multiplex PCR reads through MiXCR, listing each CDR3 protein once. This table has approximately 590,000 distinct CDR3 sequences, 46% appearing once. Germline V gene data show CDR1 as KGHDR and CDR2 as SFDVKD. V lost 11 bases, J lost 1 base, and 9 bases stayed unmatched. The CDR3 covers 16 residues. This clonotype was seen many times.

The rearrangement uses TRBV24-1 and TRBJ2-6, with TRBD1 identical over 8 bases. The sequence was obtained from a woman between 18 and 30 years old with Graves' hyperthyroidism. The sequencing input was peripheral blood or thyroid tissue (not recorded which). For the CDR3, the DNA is TGTGCCAGCCGGGACAGGAGATCGTCTGGGGCCAACGTCCTGACTTTC. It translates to CASRDRRSSGANVLTF.